The 27 T cell receptor beta chains below were found in one sample sequenced in a study of regulatory T cells in long-lasting Graves disease. Relying on iRepertoire HTBI primers and Arm-PCR of CDR3 regions, the team built TCR beta libraries. TCRdb itself ran the multiplex PCR reads through MiXCR, one entry per CDR3 protein. The sample contains a few hundred thousand distinct CDR3 sequences, 20% to 25% of which appear only once. Indicated time point: persistent/refractory GD, antithyroid drugs over 5 years with positive TRAb. RNA isolated from PBMCs was used to make the TCR library. The sample was peripheral blood mononuclear cells (PBMCs), taken when the disease was refractory, from a patient treated with antithyroid drugs. All receptors come from a female donor with Graves disease.

This clonotype was seen at least ten times. V usage is TRBV28 and J usage is TRBJ1-2; 10 nucleotides match TRBD1. CDR1 and CDR2 from the germline V gene are MDHEN and SYDVKM. V lost 4 bases and J lost 9; bases outside the gene matches: 11. The CDR3 has 15 residues. Here the CDR3 reads CASSSRDRGTSSYTF. As DNA, the CDR3 is TGTGCCAGCAGTTCCCGGGACAGGGGAACCTCGAGCTACACCTTC.

The rearrangement uses TRBV28 and TRBJ2-4; TRBD1 matches 9 bases. The germline gives CDR1 MDHEN, CDR2 SYDVKM. The CDR3 extends over 16 amino acids. V lost 5 bases to trimming and J lost 4 bases; unmatched junction nucleotides: 9. This CDR3 is CASSSPQGADKNIQYF. The CDR3 DNA follows: TGTGCCAGCAGTAGCCCACAGGGGGCGGATAAAAACATTCAGTACTTC.

The V call is TRBV10-3, the J call TRBJ1-5; 7 bases align to TRBD1. This CDR3 contains 16 residues. V lost 0 bases, J lost 3 bases, and 5 bases stayed unmatched. From germline, CDR1 is ENHRY and CDR2 SYGVKD. The CDR3 region has the DNA TGTGCCATCAGTGAGTCGAAGGGGGCGTCCAATCAGCCCCAGCATTTT. Its protein is CAISESKGASNQPQHF.

This clonotype was counted ten times or more. The rearrangement links TRBV12-3 or TRBV12-4 to TRBJ2-2; unclear D gene. Trimming cost V 6 bases and J 5 bases, with 10 bases left between them. The CDR3 runs 13 residues. CDR3 sequence (DNA): TGTGCCAGCAGGCAGACTTCGACCGGGGAGCTGTTTTTT. This sequence encodes CASRQTSTGELFF.

This clonotype has a count of ten or more. The DNA of the CDR3 is TGTGCCAGCACCACGCTAACGGGCCGTTCAGGGCGTCAAGAGACCCAGTACTTC. It encodes CASTTLTGRSGRQETQYF. The rearrangement links TRBV6-1 to TRBJ2-5; D is perhaps TRBD1 (5 bases). Germline-derived CDR1 and CDR2 are MNHNS and SASEGT. Trimming stripped 7 bases from V and 2 bases from J, with 26 bases between. This CDR3 is built from 18 residues.

This clonotype was counted between two and nine times. The junction shows a germline mismatch at one end, possibly a read error. The chain recombines TRBV6-5 with TRBJ1-5, with D possibly being TRBD1 (5 bases). Germline V gene lookup returns CDR1 MNHEY and CDR2 SVGAGI. The CDR3 contains 16 residues. The CDR3 DNA reads TGTGCCAGCAGTGACTCGAGGGGAAGTGGTCGTCAGCCCCAGCATTTT. Amino acids: CASSDSRGSGRQPQHF.

This chain connects TRBV6-1 to TRBJ2-2, with 8 nucleotides matching TRBD2. Germline lookup yields CDR1 MNHNS and CDR2 SASEGT. V gave up 4 bases and J gave up 5 bases; unmatched junction bases: 18. The CDR3 consists of 19 residues. The CDR3 is CASSVLAGIAGMGTGELFF. Here the CDR3 DNA reads TGTGCCAGCAGTGTCTTAGCGGGAATCGCGGGAATGGGGACCGGGGAGCTGTTTTTT.

At least ten counts were recorded for this clonotype. In nucleotides, the CDR3 is TGTGCCAGCAGCTTAGTGCGGTGGGCGGAGACCCAGTACTTC. Its translation is CASSLVRWAETQYF. The chain is built from TRBV7-8 and TRBJ2-5, with D hard to call. Germline-derived CDR1 and CDR2 are SGHVS and FQNEAQ. V dropped 1 base and J dropped 5 bases, with 11 bases sitting between them. The CDR3 runs to 14 residues.

This clonotype showed up many times. J is TRBJ2-5 and V is TRBV20-1, with a weak D call TRBD1 (6 bases). Germline V gene data show CDR1 as DFQATT and CDR2 as SNEGSKA (reference sequence). V was trimmed by 5 bases and J by 5 bases, leaving 27 bases between them. There are 17 residues in the CDR3. The CDR3 sequence is CSAHPTRPGHITETQYF. The CDR3 DNA reads as TGCAGTGCTCACCCCACACGTCCGGGACACATAACGGAGACCCAGTACTTC.

This clonotype was detected a few times. The rearrangement links TRBV10-3 to TRBJ1-1; D gene uncertain. Germline CDR1 is ENHRY and CDR2 is SYGVKD. With 3 bases removed from V and 1 base from J, the gap between germline ends came to 15 bases. The CDR3 has 16 residues. The CDR3 sequence is CAISEPTRAGNTEAFF. CDR3 DNA: TGTGCCATCAGTGAACCGACACGAGCCGGGAACACTGAAGCTTTCTTT.

In its sample, this clonotype was seen a few times. The genes are TRBV18 and TRBJ1-1; perhaps TRBD1 as D (5 bases). The CDR3 is made up of 17 amino acids. V was shortened by 4 bases and J by 0 bases, with 18 bases between the two germline ends. Germline values: CDR1 KGHSH, CDR2 LQKENI. CDR3 sequence (DNA): TGTGCCAGCTCACTAACTTCCGGGACCGTTATGAACACTGAAGCTTTCTTT. Translation: CASSLTSGTVMNTEAFF.

This clonotype was seen only a few times. The V gene is TRBV19, the J gene TRBJ1-2; unclear D gene. CDR3 length equals 13 residues. Germline V gene data show CDR1 as LNHDA and CDR2 as SQIVND (reference sequence). V gave up 4 bases and J gave up 5 bases, with 11 bases separating them. The CDR3 sequence is CASSTKGVYGYTF. Here the CDR3 DNA reads TGTGCCAGTAGTACAAAGGGAGTATATGGCTACACCTTC.

This chain joins TRBV6-4 and TRBJ1-1; TRBD1 might be the D (6 bases). CDR1 and CDR2 from the germline V gene are MRHNA and SNTAGT. There are 13 residues in the CDR3. V lost 10 bases and J 1 base, leaving 13 bases between the germline ends. CDR3 DNA: TGTGCCAACACCCTGACAGGGAACACTGAAGCTTTCTTT. Translated: CANTLTGNTEAFF.

There are many counts of this clonotype. V and J are TRBV6-5 and TRBJ2-7; D is possibly TRBD1 or TRBD2 (5 bases each). This CDR3 spans 11 amino acids. The V end lost 4 bases, the J end lost 4 bases, and 5 bases lay between the germline ends. CDR1 is MNHEY, CDR2 SVGAGI, per germline. The CDR3 region has the DNA TGTGCCAGCAGTTGGGGGTACGAGCAGTACTTC. Its translation is CASSWGYEQYF.

Only a few counts were recorded for this clonotype. The rearrangement links TRBV30 to TRBJ1-3, with D uncertain. The germline V and J ends were trimmed by 8 bases and 7 bases, with 12 bases remaining between them. The CDR3 consists of 11 residues. CDR1 and CDR2 from the germline V gene are GTSNPN and SVGIG (reference sequence). This CDR3 is CARGIENTIYF. Written as DNA, the CDR3 is TGTGCCCGGGGAATAGAGAACACCATATATTTT.

A single count supports this clonotype. A much larger clone lies a single base off, so this may be a read error. The rearrangement links TRBV6-1 to TRBJ1-2, with D tentatively TRBD1 (5 bases). Germline CDR1 MNHNS, CDR2 SASEGT. This CDR3 is 14 amino acids long. Here the CDR3 reads CASSEERGWGGYAF. The CDR3, as DNA: TGTGCCAGCAGTGAAGAGAGGGGATGGGGTGGCTACGCCTTC.

The table lists this clonotype with a few counts. The V and J genes are TRBV4-1 and TRBJ2-1; D not resolved. Looked up from germline, CDR1 is MGHRA and CDR2 is YSYEKL. The CDR3 is 16 amino acids. V lost 0 bases to trimming and J lost 4 bases, with 13 bases between them. DNA of the CDR3: TGCGCCAGCAGCCAAGATGATTGGGGATCTTACAATGAGCAGTTCTTC. Encoded protein: CASSQDDWGSYNEQFF.

The V gene is TRBV19, the J gene TRBJ2-5; 11 bases line up with TRBD1. Germline CDR1 reads LNHDA; CDR2 reads SQIVND (reference sequence). The CDR3 covers 15 residues. V was clipped by 4 bases and J by 5 bases; unmatched bases: 6. CDR3 amino acids: CASSRSGQGAETQYF. The CDR3 coding sequence is TGTGCCAGTAGTAGGTCCGGACAGGGGGCGGAGACCCAGTACTTC.

This chain connects TRBV10-3 to TRBJ2-5, with TRBD1 identical over 7 bases. The CDR3 has 13 amino acids. The V and J ends lost 11 bases and 2 bases, in that order; junction bases with no gene match: 8. Germline loops: CDR1 ENHRY, CDR2 SYGVKD. CDR3 sequence: CAVRTGAQETQYF. The CDR3 nucleotides read TGTGCCGTAAGGACAGGCGCTCAAGAGACCCAGTACTTC.

This clonotype has ten or more counts. The chain has TRBV28 and TRBJ2-4, with D perhaps TRBD2 (6 bases). The germline V gene encodes CDR1 MDHEN and CDR2 SYDVKM. V was trimmed by 5 bases and J by 0 bases, leaving 14 bases between them. The CDR3 consists of 16 residues. CDR3 DNA: TGTGCCAGCAGTCCCCGGGACGGGAGAGCCAAAAACATTCAGTACTTC. This encodes CASSPRDGRAKNIQYF.

As to this clonotype: A much larger clone sits a single nucleotide away, making a read error possible. V is TRBV18 and J is TRBJ1-4; D is possibly TRBD1 (6 bases). Per germline, CDR1 KGHSH and CDR2 LQKENI. The CDR3 is 13 residues long. CDR3 nucleotides: TGTACCAGCTCGTCCGGACAGAATGAAAAACTGTTTTTT. This sequence encodes CTSSSGQNEKLFF.

Ten or more counts support this clonotype. The gene calls are TRBV12-5 and TRBJ1-5; D is ambiguous. The CDR3 is 17 amino acids. The germline V and J ends were trimmed by 0 bases and 0 bases, with 12 bases remaining between them. CDR1 and CDR2 from the germline V gene are LGHNT and FRNRAP. CDR3 bases: TGTGCTAGTGGTTTGGTCCCGGGCGGCCGTAGCAATCAGCCCCAGCATTTT. This translates into CASGLVPGGRSNQPQHF.

The rearrangement uses TRBV5-5 and TRBJ1-2, with unresolved D. Germline V lookup: CDR1 SGHKS, CDR2 YYEKEE (reference sequence). The CDR3 runs to 12 residues. V gave up 0 bases and J gave up 7 bases, with 7 bases separating them. The CDR3 nucleotides read TGTGCCAGCAGCTTGGCCAAGGGTGGCTACACCTTC. The encoded protein is CASSLAKGGYTF.

This clonotype was detected many times. This chain joins TRBV2 and TRBJ2-2, with D uncertain. CDR1 is SNHLY, CDR2 FYNNEI, per germline. The V end lost 6 bases, the J end lost 5 bases, and 16 bases lay between the germline ends. There are 15 residues in the CDR3. CDR3: CASSPSPGRTGELFF. CDR3 nucleotides: TGTGCCAGCAGCCCCAGCCCGGGTCGGACCGGGGAGCTGTTTTTT.

V usage is TRBV7-9 and J usage is TRBJ2-3; weak D call: TRBD1 (6 bases). The germline V gene has CDR1 SEHNR and CDR2 FQNEAQ (reference sequence). The CDR3 extends over 15 amino acids. Trimming left V 5 bases short and J 1 base short, with 13 bases between. The CDR3 nucleotides read TGTGCCAGCAGCAGGGGACAACTACGCACAGATACGCAGTATTTT. Amino acids: CASSRGQLRTDTQYF. Variable domain in full (rest from reference TRBV7-9 and TRBJ2-3): DTGVSQNPRHKITKRGQNVTFRCDPISEHNRLYWYRQTLGQGPEFLTYFQNEAQLEKSRLLSDRFSAERPKGSFSTLEIQRTEQGDSAMYLCASSRGQLRTDTQYFGPGTRLTVL.

This clonotype has ten or more counts. The gene calls are TRBV20-1 and TRBJ2-1; TRBD2 matches at 7 bases. CDR1 is DFQATT and CDR2 is SNEGSKA in the germline V gene (reference sequence). With V trimmed by 6 bases and J by 8 bases, 10 bases remained unmatched. CDR3 length: 13 residues. As DNA, the CDR3 is TGCAGTGCCCCACCGGGAGGCGGCTATGAGCAGTTCTTC. Amino acids: CSAPPGGGYEQFF.

This clonotype was counted a few times. V usage is TRBV18 and J usage is TRBJ1-1; D not certain. V dropped 2 bases and J dropped 1 base, with 11 bases sitting between them. The CDR3 runs 15 residues. Germline CDR1 and CDR2: KGHSH and LQKENI. CDR3 sequence: CASSPIGHGNTEAFF. As DNA, the CDR3 is TGTGCCAGCTCACCAATAGGGCATGGGAACACTGAAGCTTTCTTT.